This TCR beta chain comes out of a study of Ad26.COV2.S vaccination and SARS-CoV-2 variants. General study findings and limits: Possibly, TCR breadth and depth analyses underestimated total T cell responses.

Libraries were prepared by immunoSEQ multiplex PCR; TCRdb keeps only in-frame clonotypes and omits some of them. The sample yields roughly 420,000 clones, about 91% seen once. About this clone itself: Its antigen is still unknown.

The treatment here: 15 to 20 received Ad26.COV2.S at low or high dose, single or two shots; a few received placebo; per-sample allocation not given. The samples date from day 63 after the first vaccine or placebo injection. This vaccine is an Ad26 vector that expresses the Wuhan-strain SARS-CoV-2 spike. V was pared by 0 bases and J by 4 bases, with 13 bases between. Germline CDR1 is SGDLS and CDR2 is YYNGEE. This CDR3 spans 15 amino acids. Sequencing was performed on peripheral blood, taken in a trial of Ad26.COV2.S vaccine versus placebo. This chain connects TRBV9 to TRBJ1-1, with a tentative D call TRBD1 (5 bases). This receptor was taken from a person between 18 and 65 years old who received the Ad26.COV2.S COVID-19 vaccine or a placebo. The CDR3: CASSVVLGVVTEAFF. CDR3 DNA: TGTGCCAGCAGCGTAGTTCTGGGGGTCGTCACTGAAGCTTTCTTT.